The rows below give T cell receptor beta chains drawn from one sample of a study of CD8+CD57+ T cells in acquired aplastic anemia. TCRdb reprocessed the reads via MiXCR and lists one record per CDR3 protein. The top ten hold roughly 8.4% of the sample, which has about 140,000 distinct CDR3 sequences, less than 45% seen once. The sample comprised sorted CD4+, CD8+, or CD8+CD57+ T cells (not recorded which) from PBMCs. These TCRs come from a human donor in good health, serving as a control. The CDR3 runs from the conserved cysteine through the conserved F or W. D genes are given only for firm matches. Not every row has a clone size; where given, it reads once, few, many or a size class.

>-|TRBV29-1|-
CSVGGTMNTEAFF
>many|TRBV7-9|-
CASSLSGGGRTDTQYF
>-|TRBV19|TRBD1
CARGTGVNTQYF
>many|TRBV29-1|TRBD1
CSVDRGFGEQYF
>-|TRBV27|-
CASRSWAPGNEQFF
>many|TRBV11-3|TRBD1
CASSWDRYNEQFF
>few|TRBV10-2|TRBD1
CASSRDSHYEQYF
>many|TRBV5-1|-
CASRPHSGNTIYF
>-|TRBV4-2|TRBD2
CASSYLAGSEYEQYF
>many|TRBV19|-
CASSIGMRSNSNQPQHF
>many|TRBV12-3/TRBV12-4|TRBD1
CASIGQGLYNEQFF
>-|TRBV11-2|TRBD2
CASSRVGRGGNEQFF
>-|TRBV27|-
CASSFSRGARSYEQYF
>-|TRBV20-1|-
CSAKTSEKLFF
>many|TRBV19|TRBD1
CASSITGGNQPQHF